A selection of T cell receptor beta chains follows, all from one sample in a study of OX40 agonist ivuxolimab in advanced cancers. The assay was immunoSEQ multiplex PCR, and TCRdb's table has in-frame clones only and misses some. The repertoire includes about 55,000 clones, approximately 86% of them detected once, and roughly an eighth sits in the top ten. The sample was CD4+ or CD8+ T cells sorted from blood, taken in a trial of the OX40 agonist ivuxolimab. The receptor set was obtained from an adult with an advanced solid tumor such as melanoma, head and neck, liver or kidney cancer. Both conserved end residues are part of each CDR3. D genes are given only for firm matches.

d_gene: TRBD2; v_gene: TRBV7-7; CDR3aa: CASSPGPRGGLSYNEQFF
d_gene: .; v_gene: TRBV7-6; CDR3aa: CASSLGGAGTQYF
d_gene: TRBD1; v_gene: TRBV19; CDR3aa: CASSTTGGSNQPQHF
d_gene: .; v_gene: TRBV9; CDR3aa: CASSVDGLVYEQYF
d_gene: .; v_gene: TRBV19; CDR3aa: CASKFPTVNTEAFF
d_gene: .; v_gene: TRBV11-2; CDR3aa: CASSLSAKNTGELFF
d_gene: .; v_gene: TRBV27; CDR3aa: CASSFGGYSYEQYF
d_gene: TRBD2; v_gene: TRBV11-2; CDR3aa: CASSFSSGSRQVFF
d_gene: TRBD1; v_gene: TRBV5-8; CDR3aa: CASKPDRDLADTQYF
d_gene: TRBD1; v_gene: TRBV2; CDR3aa: CAAQQGVMVPGELFF
d_gene: .; v_gene: TRBV6-5; CDR3aa: CASSAGLLYGYTF
d_gene: .; v_gene: TRBV6-1; CDR3aa: CASTEGTEDNEQFF
d_gene: .; v_gene: TRBV9; CDR3aa: CASSEGGQGELFF
d_gene: .; v_gene: TRBV9; CDR3aa: CASSVLGDTQYF
d_gene: .; v_gene: TRBV19; CDR3aa: CASTSGEAPAIYGYTF